Included here is one TCR beta chain sequence, with context. No antigen is known for it. Trimming at V came to 3 bases and at J to 8 bases, leaving 2 bases not matched to a gene. Germline V gives CDR1 WNHNN, CDR2 SYGVQD (reference sequence). The CDR3 extends over 12 amino acids. This PCR relied on a set of 60 Vbeta primers and 13 Jbeta primers. The protocol was immunoSEQ multiplex PCR, while the TCRdb copy is restricted to in-frame clones and leaves out a portion. The sample lists some 150,000 clones, more than 60% occurring once. The data belong to a study of cytomegalovirus exposure and HLA in healthy donors. Study-wide results and limits: A likely sequencing artifact accounted for one observed cluster of highly shared sequence variants.

The TCR sequence derives from a woman aged 40 to 55 in good health and CMV-seronegative. V gene TRBV10-1 combines with J gene TRBJ2-3, with 7 positions matching TRBD2. The material sequenced was PBMCs. The CDR3 protein is CASSDGGGTQYF. The CDR3, as DNA: TGCGCCAGCAGTGATGGGGGGGGTACGCAGTATTTT.